The present entry profiles one T cell receptor (beta chain) with its context. Its specificity is unknown. The sample comes from a study of PD-1 blockade in classical Hodgkin lymphoma. Measured with immunoSEQ multiplex PCR; TCRdb has only the in-frame clones, and not every one. The table includes 39,000 or so clones, 86% detected once. Each patient's relapse followed autologous stem cell transplantation, and brentuximab vedotin exposure varied. Findings and caveats of the study: The study found that TCR diversity rose significantly by C4D1 in CD4+ but not CD8+ cells.

Germline lookup yields CDR1 ENHRY and CDR2 SYGVKD. The CDR3 totals 15 residues. V trimming: 4 bases; J trimming: 6 bases; junction bases outside the gene matches: 7. The V call is TRBV10-3, the J call TRBJ2-1; 9 bases map to TRBD1. Material: peripheral blood mononuclear cells (PBMCs), obtained before the second cycle of nivolumab. The sequence derives from a human donor with classical Hodgkin lymphoma. In nucleotides, the CDR3 is TGTGCCATCAGTGCCCGGGACAGGGTCGGCAATGAGCAGTTCTTC. Residues: CAISARDRVGNEQFF.